This T cell receptor beta chain was identified during a study of long-term antiretroviral therapy in people with HIV. Across the whole study: The oldest samples precede the 2015 immediate-ART recommendation by about a decade.

General study findings and limits: Sampling of blood ran from the mid-2000s to the late 2010s, and older ART regimens were possibly in use.

With respect to this clone: Antigen: not known.

They ran version v3.0 of the immunoSEQ assay at survey level. Only in-frame clones appear in the TCRdb table, and some are missing; sequencing was by immunoSEQ multiplex PCR. The profile shows about 35,000 clones, over 90% of them singletons. The CDR3 contains 13 residues. Trimming removed 4 bases at V and 6 bases at J, with 12 bases between. Germline CDR1 is SGHRS and CDR2 is YFSETQ. The sequence was collected from a woman aged 50 to 60 with HIV. The V call is TRBV5-1, the J call TRBJ2-3; the D is unclear. The material sequenced was unsorted PBMCs, taken 4.1 years after starting antiretroviral therapy. CDR3 sequence reads: CASSIANPDTQYF. Written as DNA, the CDR3 is TGCGCCAGCAGCATCGCAAACCCTGATACGCAGTATTTT. The full variable domain, in which reference TRBV5-1 and TRBJ2-3 provide the parts outside the CDR3, is KAGVTQTPRYLIKTRGQQVTLSCSPISGHRSVSWYQQTPGQGLQFLFEYFSETQRNKGNFPGRFSGRQFSNSRSEMNVSTLELGDSALYLCASSIANPDTQYFGPGTRLTVL.